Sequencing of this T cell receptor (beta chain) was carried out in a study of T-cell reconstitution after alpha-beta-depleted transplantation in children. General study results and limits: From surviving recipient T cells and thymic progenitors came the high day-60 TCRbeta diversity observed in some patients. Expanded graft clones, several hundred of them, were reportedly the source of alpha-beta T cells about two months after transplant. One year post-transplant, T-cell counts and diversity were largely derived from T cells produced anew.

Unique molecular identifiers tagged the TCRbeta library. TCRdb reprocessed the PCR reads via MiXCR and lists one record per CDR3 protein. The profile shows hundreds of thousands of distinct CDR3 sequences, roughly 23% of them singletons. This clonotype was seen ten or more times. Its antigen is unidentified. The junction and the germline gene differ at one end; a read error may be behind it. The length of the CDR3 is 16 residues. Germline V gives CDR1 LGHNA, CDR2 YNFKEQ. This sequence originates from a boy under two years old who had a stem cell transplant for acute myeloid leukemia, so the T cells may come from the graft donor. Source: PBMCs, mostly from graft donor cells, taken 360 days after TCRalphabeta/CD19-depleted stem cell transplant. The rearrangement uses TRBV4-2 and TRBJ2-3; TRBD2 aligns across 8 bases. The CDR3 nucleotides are TGCGCCAGCAGCCAAGACGCGGGGGGTGGCACAGATACGCAGTATTTT. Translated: CASSQDAGGGTDTQYF.